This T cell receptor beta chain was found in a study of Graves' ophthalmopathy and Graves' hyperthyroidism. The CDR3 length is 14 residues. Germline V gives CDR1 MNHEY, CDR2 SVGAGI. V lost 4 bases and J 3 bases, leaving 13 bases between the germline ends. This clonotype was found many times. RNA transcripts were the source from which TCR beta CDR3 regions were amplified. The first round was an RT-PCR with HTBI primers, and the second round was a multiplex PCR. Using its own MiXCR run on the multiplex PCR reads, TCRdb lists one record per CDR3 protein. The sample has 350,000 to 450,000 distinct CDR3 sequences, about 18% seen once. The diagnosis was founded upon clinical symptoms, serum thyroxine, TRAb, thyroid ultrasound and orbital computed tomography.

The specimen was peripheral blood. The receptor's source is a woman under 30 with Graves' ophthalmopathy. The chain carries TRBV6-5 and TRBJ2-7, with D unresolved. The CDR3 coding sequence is TGTGCCAGCAGTTCCAAGACGGCAATCTACGAGCAGTACTTC. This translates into CASSSKTAIYEQYF.